This T cell receptor beta chain emerged from a study of T cells in Graves' hyperthyroidism and ophthalmopathy. In its sample, this clonotype was seen many times. Its antigen remains unidentified. Study-wide results and caveats: Most thyroid clonotypes expanded above 0.001 were also detected in blood.

Germline V gene lookup returns CDR1 SGHAT and CDR2 FQDESV (reference sequence). V was clipped by 1 base and J by 6 bases, with 15 bases between them. There are 15 residues in the CDR3. Patients aged 18 to 65 had newly diagnosed hyperthyroidism that had lasted under 2 months. Orbital computed tomography and thyroid ultrasound, together with serum TRAb and thyroxine and clinical symptoms, were used for diagnoses. Researchers took RNA transcripts and amplified the TCR beta CDR3 regions from them. Using the HTBI primer set, a first-round RT-PCR was run on the TCR CDR3. TCRdb ran MiXCR on the multiplex PCR reads and lists one entry per CDR3 protein. Of about 420,000 distinct CDR3 sequences listed, roughly an eighth are singletons.

The receptor was derived from a woman aged 18-29 years with Graves' hyperthyroidism. V is TRBV11-1 and J is TRBJ1-1; D is unclear. The sequenced material came from blood. The CDR3 DNA follows: TGTGCCAGCAGCTTAGTAACGGGAATCGTGGCTGAAGCTTTCTTT. This encodes CASSLVTGIVAEAFF.